This T cell receptor beta chain was recorded in a study of blood T cells in healthy people across ages. Overall study results and limits: Naive CD4+ cell counts and diversity both ran higher in long-lived than in aged donors.

Collection of around 9.3 milliliters of peripheral blood was performed for each donor. Together with a sample-barcoded 5' primer, a J-beta primer mix was included in a second PCR lasting about 7 to 12 cycles. CDR3-containing paired-end reads numbering at least 2.5 million came from each sample. TCRdb passed the 5' RACE reads through MiXCR, listing each CDR3 protein once. In the table there are fewer than 1 million distinct CDR3 sequences, around 42% of which are singletons. Of note for this clonotype: Its antigen is unidentified.

The material sequenced was blood. The TCR originated in a man in his sixties in good health.

CDR3 loop: CASSLGYQRGATGELFF. The CDR3 bases are TGTGCCAGCAGCTTAGGGTACCAGAGGGGAGCCACCGGGGAGCTGTTTTTT. V usage is TRBV7-9 and J usage is TRBJ2-2, with D perhaps being TRBD1 or TRBD2 (5 bases each). V was cut by 1 base and J by 4 bases, with 16 bases left in between. The V gene's germline CDR1 is SEHNR and CDR2 FQNEAQ (reference sequence). This CDR3 spans 17 amino acids.